Given below is one T cell receptor beta chain in context. This sample is drawn from a study of cytomegalovirus exposure and HLA in healthy donors. PCR employed 60 Vbeta and 13 Jbeta primers. Data came from immunoSEQ multiplex PCR; TCRdb stores just in-frame clones and leaves some out. The sample lists roughly 250,000 clones, about 80% occurring once. The CDR3 consists of 16 residues. V lost 0 bases, J lost 4 bases, and 8 bases stayed unmatched. Per the germline V gene, CDR1 is SGHRS and CDR2 is YFSETQ. This clonotype originated in a girl aged 2 to 10 in good health and CMV-seronegative. Sequences were obtained from PBMCs. This chain uses TRBV5-1 with TRBJ1-2; the match to TRBD1 covers 8 bases. CDR3 coding DNA: TGCGCCAGCAGCTTGGCCGTTCAGGGGGCACCCTATGGCTACACCTTC. It codes for CASSLAVQGAPYGYTF. The whole variable domain, filled in from reference TRBV5-1 and TRBJ1-2, reads KAGVTQTPRYLIKTRGQQVTLSCSPISGHRSVSWYQQTPGQGLQFLFEYFSETQRNKGNFPGRFSGRQFSNSRSEMNVSTLELGDSALYLCASSLAVQGAPYGYTFGSGTRLTVV.